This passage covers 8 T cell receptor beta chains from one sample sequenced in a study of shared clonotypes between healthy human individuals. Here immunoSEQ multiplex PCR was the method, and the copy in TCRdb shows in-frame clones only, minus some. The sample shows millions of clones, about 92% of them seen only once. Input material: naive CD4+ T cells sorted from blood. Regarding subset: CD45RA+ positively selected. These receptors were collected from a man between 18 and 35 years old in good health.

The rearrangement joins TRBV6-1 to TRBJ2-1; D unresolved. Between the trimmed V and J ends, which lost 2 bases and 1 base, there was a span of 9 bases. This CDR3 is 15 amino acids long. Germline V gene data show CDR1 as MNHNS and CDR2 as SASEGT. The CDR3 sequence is CASSELGGSYNEQFF. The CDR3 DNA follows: TGTGCCAGCAGTGAACTGGGCGGATCCTACAATGAGCAGTTCTTC.

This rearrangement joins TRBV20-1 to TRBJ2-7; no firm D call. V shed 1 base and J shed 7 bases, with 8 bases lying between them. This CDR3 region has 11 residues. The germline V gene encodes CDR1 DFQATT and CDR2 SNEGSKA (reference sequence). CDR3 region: CSARVDWEQYF. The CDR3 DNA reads TGCAGTGCTAGAGTTGACTGGGAGCAGTACTTC.

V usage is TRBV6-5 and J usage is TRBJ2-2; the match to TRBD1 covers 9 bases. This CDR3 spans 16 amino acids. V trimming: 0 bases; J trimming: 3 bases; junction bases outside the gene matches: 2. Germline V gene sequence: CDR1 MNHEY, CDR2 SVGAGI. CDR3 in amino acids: CASSYSGTGYTGELFF. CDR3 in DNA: TGTGCCAGCAGTTACTCCGGGACAGGGTACACCGGGGAGCTGTTTTTT.

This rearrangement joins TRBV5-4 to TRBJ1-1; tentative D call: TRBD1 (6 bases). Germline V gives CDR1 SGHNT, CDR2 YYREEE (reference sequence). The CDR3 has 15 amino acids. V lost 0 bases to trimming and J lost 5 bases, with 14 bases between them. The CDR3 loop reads CASSLVGGAETEAFF. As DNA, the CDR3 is TGTGCCAGCAGCTTGGTGGGGGGCGCGGAGACTGAAGCTTTCTTT. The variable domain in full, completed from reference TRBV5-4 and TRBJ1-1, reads ETGVTQSPTHLIKTRGQQVTLRCSSQSGHNTVSWYQQALGQGPQFIFQYYREEENGRGNFPPRFSGLQFPNYSSELNVNALELDDSALYLCASSLVGGAETEAFFGQGTRLTVV.

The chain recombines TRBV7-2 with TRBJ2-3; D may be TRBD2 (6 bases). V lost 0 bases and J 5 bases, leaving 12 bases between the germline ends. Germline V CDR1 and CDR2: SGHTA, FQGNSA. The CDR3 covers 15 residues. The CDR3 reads CASSLAGGTQDTQYF. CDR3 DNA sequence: TGTGCCAGCAGCTTAGCGGGGGGAACCCAAGATACGCAGTATTTT.

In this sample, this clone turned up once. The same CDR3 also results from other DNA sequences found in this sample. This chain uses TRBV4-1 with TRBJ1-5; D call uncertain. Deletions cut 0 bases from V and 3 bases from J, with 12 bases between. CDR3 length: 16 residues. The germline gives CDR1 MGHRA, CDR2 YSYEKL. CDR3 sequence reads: CASSQDGGGNNQPQHF. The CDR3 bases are TGCGCCAGCAGCCAAGATGGTGGAGGGAACAATCAGCCCCAGCATTTT.

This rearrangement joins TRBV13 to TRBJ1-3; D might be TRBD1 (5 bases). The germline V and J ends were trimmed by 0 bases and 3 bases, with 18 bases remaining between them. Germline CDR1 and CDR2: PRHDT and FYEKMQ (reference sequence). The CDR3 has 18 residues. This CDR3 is CASSLGSFWGLFGNTIYF. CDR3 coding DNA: TGTGCCAGCAGCTTAGGTTCATTCTGGGGGTTGTTTGGAAACACCATATATTTT.

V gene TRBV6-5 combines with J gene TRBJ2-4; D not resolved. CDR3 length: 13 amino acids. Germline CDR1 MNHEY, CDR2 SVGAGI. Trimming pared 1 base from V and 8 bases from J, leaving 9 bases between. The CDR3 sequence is CASSYFPWDIQYF. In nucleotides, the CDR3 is TGTGCCAGCAGTTACTTCCCGTGGGACATTCAGTACTTC.